These T cell receptor beta chains were read from a single sample in a study of T cells in Graves' hyperthyroidism and ophthalmopathy. One entry per CDR3 protein, called by TCRdb with MiXCR from the multiplex PCR reads. The profile shows about 37,000 distinct CDR3 sequences, around 53% of them singletons. Sequencing was carried out using blood. Receptors originate from a man between 40 and 49 years old with Graves' ophthalmopathy. Both conserved end residues are part of each CDR3. The D gene is left open where the match is weak. Where a row states a size, it is once, few, many or the class of an expanded clone; other rows omit it.

J: TRBJ2-3; D: TRBD2; size: many; V: TRBV9; CDR3: CASSVASGGPGDTQYF; DNA: TGTGCCAGCAGCGTCGCTAGCGGGGGGCCTGGAGATACGCAGTATTTT
J: TRBJ1-1; D: -; size: once; V: TRBV6-5; CDR3: CASSHGAGAFF; DNA: TGTGCCAGCAGTCATGGGGCGGGAGCTTTCTTT
J: TRBJ2-7; D: TRBD2; size: many; V: TRBV5-1; CDR3: CASSLVTGGGYEQYF; DNA: TGCGCCAGCAGCTTGGTGACGGGCGGGGGTTACGAGCAGTACTTC
J: TRBJ1-2; D: -; size: -; V: TRBV6-1; CDR3: CASGCSSCGNTF; DNA: TGTGCCAGCGGCTGCAGCAGTTGCGGCAACACCTTC
J: TRBJ2-4; D: -; size: -; V: TRBV28; CDR3: CASSLTLAKNIQYF; DNA: TGTGCCAGCAGTTTAACCCTGGCCAAAAACATTCAGTACTTC
J: TRBJ1-5; D: TRBD1; size: -; V: TRBV6-1; CDR3: CASSKGAGGGQPQHF; DNA: TGTGCCAGCAGTAAGGGCGCAGGGGGAGGTCAGCCCCAGCATTTT
J: TRBJ2-2; D: -; size: many; V: TRBV7-3; CDR3: CASSPGLSTGELFF; DNA: TGTGCCAGCAGCCCGGGACTTTCCACCGGGGAGCTGTTTTTT
J: TRBJ2-4; D: -; size: -; V: TRBV20-1; CDR3: CSARDSGTNIQYF; DNA: TGCAGTGCTAGAGATTCGGGGACAAACATTCAGTACTTC
J: TRBJ2-3; D: TRBD2; size: -; V: TRBV7-2; CDR3: CASSPSGVSNTQYF; DNA: TGTGCCAGCAGCCCTAGCGGGGTCTCTAATACGCAGTATTTT
J: TRBJ1-2; D: TRBD1; size: -; V: TRBV2; CDR3: CASSGTGMYGYTF; DNA: TGTGCCAGCAGTGGGACAGGGATGTATGGCTACACCTTC
J: TRBJ1-6; D: -; size: many; V: TRBV19; CDR3: CASSNYDPEGSPLHF; DNA: TGTGCCAGTAGTAATTACGACCCAGAGGGGTCACCCCTCCACTTT
J: TRBJ1-6; D: TRBD1; size: -; V: TRBV9; CDR3: CASSRPWTGTNSPLHF; DNA: TGTGCCAGCAGCCGACCCTGGACAGGGACCAATTCACCCCTCCACTTT
J: TRBJ1-2; D: TRBD1; size: once; V: TRBV10-3; CDR3: CALSPGTGGDGYTF; DNA: TGTGCCTTATCGCCCGGGACAGGGGGAGATGGCTACACCTTC
J: TRBJ2-1; D: -; size: -; V: TRBV7-6; CDR3: CASSPGLNEQFF; DNA: TGTGCCAGCAGCCCGGGACTCAATGAGCAGTTCTTC
J: TRBJ1-6; D: TRBD1; size: -; V: TRBV19; CDR3: CASRQGWTRNSPLHF; DNA: TGTGCCAGTCGACAGGGTTGGACGCGGAATTCACCCCTCCACTTT
J: TRBJ1-4; D: -; size: -; V: TRBV29-1; CDR3: CSVTTGGTNEKLFF; DNA: TGCAGCGTTACGACAGGTGGGACTAATGAAAAACTGTTTTTT
J: TRBJ2-3; D: -; size: many; V: TRBV10-1; CDR3: CASGPPGEGTQYF; DNA: TGCGCCAGCGGCCCCCCGGGGGAAGGTACGCAGTATTTT
J: TRBJ1-2; D: -; size: -; V: TRBV5-1; CDR3: CASSQTRGGAGGYTF; DNA: TGTGCCAGTAGCCAGACGAGAGGGGGTGCGGGTGGCTACACCTTC
J: TRBJ2-5; D: TRBD2; size: many; V: TRBV28; CDR3: CASSFNWWRGAGSAQYF; DNA: TGTGCCAGCAGTTTCAATTGGTGGCGGGGGGCCGGGTCGGCCCAGTACTTC
J: TRBJ2-7; D: -; size: many; V: TRBV30; CDR3: CAWSPGEGEQYF; DNA: TGTGCCTGGAGTCCGGGGGAAGGCGAGCAGTACTTC
J: TRBJ1-5; D: -; size: -; V: TRBV9; CDR3: CASSVGRGVRQPQHF; DNA: TGTGCCAGCAGCGTAGGGCGGGGGGTGAGGCAGCCCCAGCATTTT
J: TRBJ2-1; D: TRBD2; size: many; V: TRBV9; CDR3: CASSVLGGSYNEQFF; DNA: TGTGCCAGCAGCGTCCTCGGGGGGTCTTACAATGAGCAGTTCTTC
J: TRBJ2-5; D: -; size: many; V: TRBV20-1; CDR3: CSAGGSQETQYF; DNA: TGCAGTGCCGGAGGCAGCCAAGAGACCCAGTACTTC
J: TRBJ1-2; D: -; size: -; V: TRBV9; CDR3: CASSVEAGNGYTF; DNA: TGTGCCAGCAGCGTAGAAGCGGGGAATGGCTACACCTTC
J: TRBJ2-6; D: -; size: once; V: TRBV5-1; CDR3: CASRVTSGAHVLTF; DNA: TGCGCCAGCAGGGTCACATCTGGGGCCCACGTCCTGACTTTC
J: TRBJ2-7; D: -; size: medium-sized; V: TRBV20-1; CDR3: CSAHPQGPEQYF; DNA: TGCAGTGCCCATCCGCAGGGCCCCGAGCAGTACTTC
J: TRBJ2-2; D: -; size: -; V: TRBV5-1; CDR3: CASSSGGPNTGELFF; DNA: TGCGCCAGCAGCTCTGGCGGGCCGAACACCGGGGAGCTGTTTTTT
J: TRBJ2-2; D: -; size: many; V: TRBV6-5; CDR3: CASSYSKGPGTGELFF; DNA: TGTGCCAGCAGTTACTCGAAGGGGCCGGGGACCGGGGAGCTGTTTTTT
J: TRBJ2-3; D: TRBD2; size: -; V: TRBV20-1; CDR3: CSAVLAGEGTQYF; DNA: TGCAGTGCCGTACTAGCGGGAGAGGGTACGCAGTATTTT
J: TRBJ2-7; D: -; size: -; V: TRBV15; CDR3: CATSRDLDYEQYF; DNA: TGTGCCACCAGCAGGGACCTCGACTACGAGCAGTACTTC
J: TRBJ1-2; D: -; size: -; V: TRBV2; CDR3: CASSESWSNYGCTF; DNA: TGTGCCAGCAGTGAATCCTGGAGTAACTATGGCTGCACCTTC
J: TRBJ2-1; D: -; size: -; V: TRBV14; CDR3: CASSQTQGIRTRTPGYSERFF; DNA: TGTGCCAGCAGCCAAACACAGGGAATACGGACTAGAACTCCCGGGTACAGTGAGCGGTTCTTC
J: TRBJ2-7; D: -; size: many; V: TRBV12-3/TRBV12-4; CDR3: CASSFIHEQYF; DNA: TGTGCCAGCAGTTTTATCCACGAGCAGTACTTC
J: TRBJ1-4; D: -; size: many; V: TRBV19; CDR3: CATGEGQLNEKLFF; DNA: TGTGCCACCGGGGAGGGACAATTAAATGAAAAACTGTTTTTT
J: TRBJ2-1; D: -; size: many; V: TRBV12-3/TRBV12-4; CDR3: CASSGDRQGSYNEQFF; DNA: TGTGCCAGCAGTGGGGACCGGCAGGGCTCCTACAATGAGCAGTTCTTC
J: TRBJ1-2; D: TRBD1; size: medium-sized; V: TRBV20-1; CDR3: CSASGGPNYGYTF; DNA: TGCAGTGCTTCAGGGGGCCCTAACTATGGCTACACCTTC
J: TRBJ2-7; D: TRBD2; size: -; V: TRBV6-4; CDR3: CASSGGSYEQYF; DNA: TGTGCCAGCAGCGGGGGGTCCTACGAGCAGTACTTC
J: TRBJ2-2; D: -; size: -; V: TRBV12-3/TRBV12-4; CDR3: CASSFQGGGELFF; DNA: TGTGCCAGCAGTTTTCAAGGGGGAGGCGAGCTGTTTTTT
J: TRBJ2-1; D: -; size: -; V: TRBV5-1; CDR3: CASSAGLAEQFF; DNA: TGCGCCAGCAGCGCCGGATTGGCGGAGCAGTTCTTC